These T cell receptor beta chains were read from a single sample in a study of T cell changes during pregnancy in multiple sclerosis. The method was immunoSEQ multiplex PCR; TCRdb's version includes in-frame clones alone and lacks a portion of them. The data hold 100,000 or so clones, with nearly 95% observed a single time. The sequencing here drew on peripheral blood, taken after pregnancy. The receptor source for this set is a female donor in good health, enrolled as a control in a pregnancy study. Each CDR3 is given with its conserved first and last residue. The order of the fields is D gene, J gene, clone size, V gene, CDR3 protein, CDR3 DNA. D genes are given only for firm matches. Rows give clone size only sometimes, using once, few, many, or a class for an expanded clone.

D gene: TRBD2
J gene: TRBJ2-1
clone size: once
V gene: TRBV5-1
CDR3 protein: CASSPTSGRVRYNEQFF
CDR3 DNA: TGCGCCAGCAGCCCCACTAGCGGGAGGGTAAGGTACAATGAGCAGTTCTTC

D gene: NA
J gene: TRBJ2-1
clone size: NA
V gene: TRBV4-1
CDR3 protein: CASSQEAATNEQFF
CDR3 DNA: TGCGCCAGCAGCCAAGAGGCCGCGACTAACGAGCAGTTCTTC

D gene: TRBD2
J gene: TRBJ2-3
clone size: NA
V gene: TRBV7-2
CDR3 protein: CASSLVSGTITDTQYF
CDR3 DNA: TGTGCCAGCAGCTTAGTATCCGGGACTATCACAGATACGCAGTATTTT

D gene: TRBD1
J gene: TRBJ2-1
clone size: NA
V gene: TRBV7-7
CDR3 protein: CASSRGWGTEALNEQFF
CDR3 DNA: TGTGCCAGCAGCAGAGGATGGGGGACAGAAGCTCTCAATGAGCAGTTCTTC

D gene: TRBD2
J gene: TRBJ2-1
clone size: NA
V gene: TRBV14
CDR3 protein: CASSQERLAGANEQFF
CDR3 DNA: TGTGCCAGCAGCCAAGAAAGACTAGCGGGAGCGAATGAGCAGTTCTTC

D gene: NA
J gene: TRBJ1-2
clone size: NA
V gene: TRBV5-4
CDR3 protein: CASSRGGDGYTF
CDR3 DNA: TGTGCCAGCAGCCGCGGGGGGGATGGCTACACCTTC

D gene: NA
J gene: TRBJ1-2
clone size: NA
V gene: TRBV27
CDR3 protein: CASSFGGNYGYTF
CDR3 DNA: TGTGCCAGCAGTTTTGGGGGGAACTATGGCTACACCTTC

D gene: NA
J gene: TRBJ2-5
clone size: NA
V gene: TRBV6-1
CDR3 protein: CASSESPRGGTGRETQYF
CDR3 DNA: TGTGCCAGCAGTGAATCCCCGAGAGGCGGGACGGGGAGAGAGACCCAGTACTTC

D gene: NA
J gene: TRBJ1-2
clone size: NA
V gene: TRBV29-1
CDR3 protein: CSVEKGSYGYTF
CDR3 DNA: TGCAGCGTAGAGAAAGGGAGCTATGGCTACACCTTC

D gene: TRBD1
J gene: TRBJ1-1
clone size: NA
V gene: TRBV28
CDR3 protein: CASSIRPDRVGAFF
CDR3 DNA: TGTGCCAGCAGTATTCGTCCGGACAGGGTGGGAGCTTTCTTT

D gene: NA
J gene: TRBJ1-3
clone size: NA
V gene: TRBV2
CDR3 protein: CASSEDSLSGNTIYF
CDR3 DNA: TGTGCCAGCAGTGAAGACAGTCTCTCTGGAAACACCATATATTTT

D gene: TRBD1
J gene: TRBJ2-1
clone size: NA
V gene: TRBV11-1
CDR3 protein: CASSSGQGDYNEQFF
CDR3 DNA: TGTGCCAGCAGCTCCGGACAGGGGGACTACAATGAGCAGTTCTTC

D gene: TRBD2
J gene: TRBJ2-2
clone size: NA
V gene: TRBV15
CDR3 protein: CATSNGGRNTGELFF
CDR3 DNA: TGTGCCACCAGCAATGGCGGGAGGAACACCGGGGAGCTGTTTTTT

D gene: TRBD1
J gene: TRBJ1-2
clone size: once
V gene: TRBV5-1
CDR3 protein: CASSLQVSGTAGGYGYTF
CDR3 DNA: TGCGCCAGCAGCTTGCAAGTCTCCGGGACAGCCGGGGGCTATGGCTACACCTTC

D gene: TRBD1
J gene: TRBJ2-5
clone size: NA
V gene: TRBV5-1
CDR3 protein: CASSLLQGEEQTQYF
CDR3 DNA: TGCGCCAGCAGCTTACTACAGGGGGAAGAACAGACCCAGTACTTC

D gene: TRBD1
J gene: TRBJ1-1
clone size: NA
V gene: TRBV18
CDR3 protein: CASSQGGGEAFF
CDR3 DNA: TGTGCCAGCTCGCAGGGGGGCGGTGAAGCTTTCTTT

D gene: NA
J gene: TRBJ1-2
clone size: NA
V gene: TRBV6-6
CDR3 protein: CASREMGPGHYGYTF
CDR3 DNA: TGTGCCAGCAGAGAGATGGGCCCTGGGCACTATGGCTACACCTTC

D gene: NA
J gene: TRBJ1-1
clone size: few
V gene: TRBV11-2
CDR3 protein: CASSSVRQNTEAFF
CDR3 DNA: TGTGCCAGCAGCTCGGTCAGACAGAACACTGAAGCTTTCTTT

D gene: TRBD1
J gene: TRBJ2-7
clone size: NA
V gene: TRBV7-9
CDR3 protein: CASSLQDRGPQYF
CDR3 DNA: TGTGCCAGCAGTCTCCAGGACAGGGGGCCGCAGTACTTC

D gene: NA
J gene: TRBJ2-7
clone size: NA
V gene: TRBV6-1
CDR3 protein: CASNQRDRSEQYF
CDR3 DNA: TGTGCCAGCAACCAGCGCGACCGCTCCGAGCAGTACTTC

D gene: TRBD2
J gene: TRBJ2-7
clone size: NA
V gene: TRBV5-6
CDR3 protein: CASSQGLAGSYEQYF
CDR3 DNA: TGTGCCAGCAGCCAAGGACTAGCGGGTTCGTACGAGCAGTACTTC

D gene: NA
J gene: TRBJ2-3
clone size: NA
V gene: TRBV6-5
CDR3 protein: CASSLERVPTDTQYF
CDR3 DNA: TGTGCCAGCAGTCTCGAGCGGGTACCCACAGATACGCAGTATTTT

D gene: NA
J gene: TRBJ1-5
clone size: NA
V gene: TRBV28
CDR3 protein: CASSLSNRVQPQHF
CDR3 DNA: TGTGCCAGCAGTTTATCAAACAGGGTTCAGCCCCAGCATTTT

D gene: NA
J gene: TRBJ2-7
clone size: NA
V gene: TRBV10-3
CDR3 protein: CATRGSSYEQYF
CDR3 DNA: TGTGCCACCCGGGGAAGCTCCTACGAGCAGTACTTC

D gene: TRBD1
J gene: TRBJ1-4
clone size: few
V gene: TRBV10-3
CDR3 protein: CAIRAQIRGTGEILTATNEKLFF
CDR3 DNA: TGTGCCATCAGAGCCCAGATAAGGGGAACAGGGGAAATTTTGACAGCAACTAATGAAAAACTGTTTTTT

D gene: TRBD2
J gene: TRBJ2-2
clone size: NA
V gene: TRBV2
CDR3 protein: CASSVREGTGELFF
CDR3 DNA: TGTGCCAGCAGTGTTAGGGAGGGCACCGGGGAGCTGTTTTTT

D gene: NA
J gene: TRBJ1-2
clone size: NA
V gene: TRBV6-5
CDR3 protein: CASSEPGIGYTF
CDR3 DNA: TGTGCCAGCAGTGAACCAGGAATTGGCTACACCTTC

D gene: NA
J gene: TRBJ1-1
clone size: NA
V gene: TRBV28
CDR3 protein: CASTGREGPEAFF
CDR3 DNA: TGTGCCAGCACGGGGAGGGAGGGGCCTGAAGCTTTCTTT

D gene: NA
J gene: TRBJ2-3
clone size: NA
V gene: TRBV27
CDR3 protein: CASSHRGAGLGTDTQYF
CDR3 DNA: TGTGCCAGCAGCCATCGGGGGGCCGGGCTGGGCACAGATACGCAGTATTTT

D gene: NA
J gene: TRBJ2-6
clone size: once
V gene: TRBV21-1
CDR3 protein: CASSKLGGVAGANVLTF
CDR3 DNA: TGTGCCAGCAGCAAATTGGGGGGGGTGGCTGGGGCCAACGTCCTGACTTTC

D gene: TRBD1
J gene: TRBJ2-3
clone size: NA
V gene: TRBV5-1
CDR3 protein: CASSLAYGTGGTDTQYF
CDR3 DNA: TGCGCCAGCAGCTTGGCCTATGGGACAGGGGGCACAGATACGCAGTATTTT

D gene: NA
J gene: TRBJ2-7
clone size: NA
V gene: TRBV4-2
CDR3 protein: CASSQHLGQGGYEQYF
CDR3 DNA: TGTGCCAGCAGCCAACACCTCGGACAGGGAGGGTACGAGCAGTACTTC

D gene: TRBD1
J gene: TRBJ2-3
clone size: once
V gene: TRBV28
CDR3 protein: CASSAGQDTDTQYF
CDR3 DNA: TGTGCCAGCAGTGCCGGACAGGACACAGATACGCAGTATTTT

D gene: TRBD1
J gene: TRBJ2-3
clone size: NA
V gene: TRBV27
CDR3 protein: CASSAYRGLGGTDTQYF
CDR3 DNA: TGTGCCAGCAGTGCGTACAGGGGGCTGGGGGGCACAGATACGCAGTATTTT

D gene: TRBD2
J gene: TRBJ2-3
clone size: NA
V gene: TRBV9
CDR3 protein: CASSATSGSTDTQYF
CDR3 DNA: TGTGCCAGCAGCGCGACTAGCGGGTCCACAGATACGCAGTATTTT

D gene: TRBD1
J gene: TRBJ1-1
clone size: NA
V gene: TRBV7-2
CDR3 protein: CASSPRQGNTEAFF
CDR3 DNA: TGTGCCAGCAGCCCTCGACAGGGGAACACTGAAGCTTTCTTT

D gene: NA
J gene: TRBJ2-3
clone size: NA
V gene: TRBV5-1
CDR3 protein: CASRPDSPDTQYF
CDR3 DNA: TGCGCCAGCAGACCGGACAGTCCCGATACGCAGTATTTT

D gene: TRBD2
J gene: TRBJ2-7
clone size: NA
V gene: TRBV19
CDR3 protein: CASSTLAGLYEQYF
CDR3 DNA: TGTGCCAGTAGCACTCTAGCGGGACTTTACGAGCAGTACTTC

D gene: NA
J gene: TRBJ2-2
clone size: few
V gene: TRBV6-6
CDR3 protein: CARQGEGRGGELFF
CDR3 DNA: TGTGCCAGACAGGGGGAGGGCCGAGGGGGGGAGCTGTTTTTT

D gene: TRBD1
J gene: TRBJ2-7
clone size: NA
V gene: TRBV28
CDR3 protein: CASSLTGEIGKQYF
CDR3 DNA: TGTGCCAGCAGCCTAACAGGGGAAATAGGCAAGCAGTACTTC

D gene: NA
J gene: TRBJ1-5
clone size: few
V gene: TRBV12-5
CDR3 protein: CASGLGANQPQHF
CDR3 DNA: TGTGCTAGTGGTTTGGGCGCTAATCAGCCCCAGCATTTT

D gene: NA
J gene: TRBJ2-2
clone size: NA
V gene: TRBV19
CDR3 protein: CASSIRGGTGELFF
CDR3 DNA: TGTGCCAGTAGTATACGGGGAGGCACCGGGGAGCTGTTTTTT

D gene: TRBD1
J gene: TRBJ2-5
clone size: NA
V gene: TRBV6-1
CDR3 protein: CASSDPGQGETQYF
CDR3 DNA: TGTGCCAGCAGTGATCCGGGACAGGGAGAGACCCAGTACTTC

D gene: NA
J gene: TRBJ2-3
clone size: NA
V gene: TRBV4-1
CDR3 protein: CASSQDGGTQYF
CDR3 DNA: TGCGCCAGCAGCCAAGATGGGGGGACGCAGTATTTT

D gene: TRBD1
J gene: TRBJ1-5
clone size: NA
V gene: TRBV5-1
CDR3 protein: CASSPDRGNQPQHF
CDR3 DNA: TGCGCCAGCAGCCCCGACAGGGGCAATCAGCCCCAGCATTTT

D gene: NA
J gene: TRBJ2-3
clone size: NA
V gene: TRBV15
CDR3 protein: CATSRAGADTQYF
CDR3 DNA: TGTGCCACCAGCAGAGCGGGAGCAGATACGCAGTATTTT

D gene: NA
J gene: TRBJ2-2
clone size: NA
V gene: TRBV6-5
CDR3 protein: CASTEAGYTGELFF
CDR3 DNA: TGTGCCAGCACAGAGGCGGGATATACCGGGGAGCTGTTTTTT

D gene: TRBD1
J gene: TRBJ2-5
clone size: NA
V gene: TRBV7-6
CDR3 protein: CASSFTTGSETQYF
CDR3 DNA: TGTGCCAGCAGCTTTACGACAGGGTCGGAGACCCAGTACTTC

D gene: TRBD2
J gene: TRBJ2-3
clone size: NA
V gene: TRBV19
CDR3 protein: CASSSTSGSVTDTQYF
CDR3 DNA: TGTGCCAGTAGTTCGACTAGCGGGAGTGTCACAGATACGCAGTATTTT

D gene: NA
J gene: TRBJ1-2
clone size: once
V gene: TRBV11-2
CDR3 protein: CASSLSAGADYGYTF
CDR3 DNA: TGTGCCAGCAGCTTATCAGCGGGGGCTGACTATGGCTACACCTTC

D gene: TRBD1
J gene: TRBJ2-7
clone size: NA
V gene: TRBV14
CDR3 protein: CASSQGGGLGQQYEQYF
CDR3 DNA: TGTGCCAGCAGCCAAGGTGGGGGTTTGGGACAGCAATACGAGCAGTACTTC

D gene: NA
J gene: TRBJ2-1
clone size: NA
V gene: TRBV14
CDR3 protein: CASSLTQTRNEQFF
CDR3 DNA: TGTGCCAGCAGCCTAACCCAGACTAGAAATGAGCAGTTCTTC

D gene: NA
J gene: TRBJ2-7
clone size: NA
V gene: TRBV4-1
CDR3 protein: CASSHPDRPAYEQYF
CDR3 DNA: TGCGCCAGCAGCCACCCCGACAGGCCCGCCTACGAGCAGTACTTC

D gene: NA
J gene: TRBJ1-1
clone size: NA
V gene: TRBV2
CDR3 protein: CASSEEQNTEAFF
CDR3 DNA: TGTGCCAGCAGTGAAGAACAGAACACTGAAGCTTTCTTT